The next 17 T cell receptor beta chains were all read from a single sample in a study of shared clonotypes between healthy human individuals. TCRdb keeps only in-frame clones here, not all; method: immunoSEQ multiplex PCR. The table has 800,000 to 1,200,000 clones, about 80% seen once. Sequences were obtained from memory CD4+ T cells from PBMCs. Subset denoted: CD45RA-negative fraction. These receptors all come from a man between 18 and 29 years old in good health. Some clones in this sample may be carry-over from other donors' samples.

The chain combines TRBV6-1 with TRBJ2-3, with 7 bases lining up with TRBD2. Germline CDR1 and CDR2: MNHNS and SASEGT. This CDR3 contains 16 residues. V shed 2 bases, J shed 0 bases, and the junction held 5 bases outside the gene matches. The CDR3 is CASSERGLSSTDTQYF. As DNA, the CDR3 is TGTGCCAGCAGTGAACGGGGACTATCTAGCACAGATACGCAGTATTTT.

The genes are TRBV9 and TRBJ2-3; D may match TRBD1 or TRBD2 (5 bases each). Germline-derived CDR1 and CDR2 are SGDLS and YYNGEE. Trimming left V 0 bases short and J 6 bases short, with 26 bases between. CDR3 length: 19 residues. CDR3 in DNA: TGTGCCAGCAGCGTAGGGGGCAGGGCGGGTCTTCCCCCCCTGGATACGCAGTATTTT. It translates to CASSVGGRAGLPPLDTQYF.

The chain employs TRBV5-1 and TRBJ2-7; 7 nucleotides line up with TRBD1. This CDR3 contains 11 residues. V shed 3 bases, J shed 7 bases, and the junction held 1 base outside the gene matches. Germline CDR1 SGHRS, CDR2 YFSETQ. CDR3 DNA: TGCGCCAGCAGCTCGACAGGGGAGCAGTACTTC. Amino acid sequence: CASSSTGEQYF.

The CDR3 DNA follows: TGCGCCAGCAGCTTGGGCAGGATCATGAACACTGAAGCTTTCTTT. It encodes CASSLGRIMNTEAFF. The chain carries TRBV5-1 and TRBJ1-1; D gene ambiguous. CDR3 length: 15 residues. The germline V gene encodes CDR1 SGHRS and CDR2 YFSETQ. Trimming stripped 0 bases from V and 0 bases from J, with 9 bases between.

The chain employs TRBV6-1 and TRBJ1-6; D is perhaps TRBD1 (5 bases). The CDR3 extends over 13 amino acids. Deletions cut 0 bases from V and 11 bases from J, with 8 bases between. Per the germline V gene, CDR1 is MNHNS and CDR2 is SASEGT. The CDR3 loop is CASSEAVGAPLHF. As DNA, the CDR3 is TGTGCCAGCAGTGAAGCCGTGGGGGCACCCCTCCACTTT.

The chain recombines TRBV5-1 with TRBJ2-7, with D perhaps given as TRBD1 or TRBD2 (5 bases each). CDR3 length equals 16 residues. The V gene's germline CDR1 is SGHRS and CDR2 YFSETQ. V was clipped by 2 bases and J by 6 bases, with 21 bases between them. CDR3 region: CASSLNAGNYGGEQYF. The CDR3 bases are TGCGCCAGCAGCTTAAACGCAGGGAATTATGGGGGCGAGCAGTACTTC.

This clone came up a few times. This chain joins TRBV14 and TRBJ2-7, with 9 bases aligning to TRBD1. The germline CDR1 and CDR2 sequences are SGHDN and FVKESK. The ends lost 3 bases at V and 12 bases at J; junction bases unmatched: 12. CDR3 length: 14 residues. The CDR3 loop reads CASSHLLTGTGLYF. CDR3 nucleotides: TGTGCCAGCAGCCACCTATTGACCGGGACAGGGCTGTACTTC.

V gene TRBV25-1 combines with J gene TRBJ2-2; D gene uncertain. This CDR3 is 12 amino acids long. V lost 6 bases and J 1 base, leaving 3 bases between the germline ends. CDR1 and CDR2 (germline): MGHDK, SYGVNS. CDR3 residues: CASSENTGELFF. For the CDR3, the DNA is TGTGCCAGCAGCGAGAACACCGGGGAGCTGTTTTTT.

This chain joins TRBV2 and TRBJ2-7; either TRBD1 or TRBD2 may supply D (5 bases each). This CDR3 has 13 residues. Trimming stripped 8 bases from V and 0 bases from J, with 11 bases between. The germline CDR1 and CDR2 sequences are SNHLY and FYNNEI. DNA of the CDR3: TGTGCCAGCTGTCCGGGGACCTCCTACGAGCAGTACTTC. Its protein is CASCPGTSYEQYF.

This clone appeared once. J is TRBJ1-1 and V is TRBV11-2; D not certain. Germline V gene lookup returns CDR1 SGHAT and CDR2 FQNNGV. The V and J ends lost 3 bases and 4 bases respectively, with 9 bases between them. The CDR3 is 13 amino acids. Here the CDR3 reads CASSLEIGTEAFF. CDR3 in DNA: TGTGCCAGCAGCTTGGAGATTGGCACTGAAGCTTTCTTT.

The chain employs TRBV21-1 and TRBJ2-5. TRBV21-1 counts as a pseudogene. There are 10 residues in the CDR3. The CDR3 coding sequence is TGTGCCAGCAGCATCCCGCCCCAGTACTTC. This sequence encodes CASSIPPQYF.

V gene TRBV5-4 combines with J gene TRBJ2-2; D is perhaps TRBD2 (6 bases). Germline V gene lookup returns CDR1 SGHNT and CDR2 YYREEE (reference sequence). This CDR3 has 15 amino acids. Deletions cut 1 base from V and 3 bases from J, with 10 bases between. The DNA of the CDR3 is TGTGCCAGCAGCTTGCAGCGGGCCTACACCGGGGAGCTGTTTTTT. Translation gives CASSLQRAYTGELFF.

J is TRBJ2-3 and V is TRBV4-3, with D perhaps TRBD2 (5 bases). The germline gives CDR1 LGHNA, CDR2 YSLEER. CDR3 length equals 17 residues. V dropped 1 base and J dropped 2 bases, with 16 bases sitting between them. The CDR3 is CASSQGGGADHTDTQYF. CDR3 DNA: TGCGCCAGCAGCCAAGGTGGAGGCGCGGACCACACAGATACGCAGTATTTT.

The chain uses TRBV2 and TRBJ2-7; 10 bases are a match to TRBD1. There are 14 residues in the CDR3. Unmatched junction bases numbered 10, after V lost 9 bases and J lost 5 bases. CDR1 is SNHLY and CDR2 is FYNNEI in the germline V gene. The CDR3 protein is CASGTGQGIHEQYF. Here the CDR3 DNA reads TGTGCCAGTGGGACGGGACAGGGGATCCACGAGCAGTACTTC.

V is TRBV6-6 and J is TRBJ2-1; D is uncertain. The CDR3 runs 13 residues. The ends were cut back, 2 bases at V and 6 bases at J, with 8 bases in the middle. Germline CDR1 and CDR2: MNHNY and SVGAGI (reference sequence). The CDR3, as DNA: TGTGCCAGCAGTTACGGTGGGGTCAATGAGCAGTTCTTC. Translation gives CASSYGGVNEQFF.

In this sample, this clone turned up once. V is TRBV7-8 and J is TRBJ2-1; D uncertain. The germline V gene has CDR1 SGHVS and CDR2 FQNEAQ. With 6 bases removed from V and 3 bases from J, the gap between germline ends came to 9 bases. The CDR3 is 13 amino acids. The chain's CDR3 is CASSYQIYNEQFF. The CDR3 DNA sequence: TGTGCCAGCAGTTATCAGATCTACAATGAGCAGTTCTTC. The full variable domain, with the rest looked up from reference TRBV7-8 and TRBJ2-1, is GAGVSQSPRYKVAKRGQDVALRCDPISGHVSLFWYQQALGQGPEFLTYFQNEAQLDKSGLPSDRFFAERPEGSVSTLKIQRTQQEDSAVYLCASSYQIYNEQFFGPGTRLTVL.

V is TRBV19 and J is TRBJ2-2; 8 bases line up with TRBD2. Germline V lookup: CDR1 LNHDA, CDR2 SQIVND (reference sequence). This CDR3 contains 15 residues. Trimming at V came to 6 bases and at J to 3 bases, leaving 6 bases not matched to a gene. CDR3 in DNA: TGTGCCAGTAGCTTCGGGAGGGCCGACACCGGGGAGCTGTTTTTT. It is translated as CASSFGRADTGELFF.